The entry that follows covers one TCR beta chain sequence. Its antigen is currently unknown. V was trimmed by 2 bases and J by 2 bases, leaving 6 bases between them. Germline lookup yields CDR1 MNHEY and CDR2 SVGAGI. CDR3 length equals 13 residues. Unique molecular identifiers tagged the TCRbeta library. TCRdb re-called the PCR reads through MiXCR, storing one row per CDR3 protein. The table lists about 870,000 distinct CDR3 sequences, roughly 15% of them singletons. The record originates from a study of T-cell reconstitution after alpha-beta-depleted transplantation in children. General study results and limits: T-cell numbers and diversity one year post-transplant derived largely from freshly generated T cells.

This clonotype originated in a male patient under 18 who had a stem cell transplant for acute lymphoblastic leukemia, so the T cells may come from the graft donor. The chain links TRBV6-5 to TRBJ1-2; D not certain. The specimen comprised PBMCs, mostly from graft donor cells, sampled 360 days after TCRalphabeta/CD19-depleted stem cell transplant. The CDR3 is CASSYDGNYGYTF. The DNA of the CDR3 is TGTGCCAGCAGTTACGACGGGAACTATGGCTACACCTTC.